Shown below are 12 T cell receptor beta chains from a single sample sequenced in a study of T cells in Graves' hyperthyroidism and ophthalmopathy. RNA transcripts were the template for amplifying TCR beta CDR3 regions. The HTBI primer set was used in a first-round RT-PCR of the TCR CDR3. MiXCR, run by TCRdb on the multiplex PCR reads, gives a single entry per CDR3 protein. The sample carries approximately 400,000 distinct CDR3 sequences, more than 13% recorded once. The sequencing input was blood. All receptors derive from a man in his fifties with Graves' ophthalmopathy.

Of note for this clonotype: With a much larger clone just one base away, this may be a read error. The chain employs TRBV7-9 and TRBJ1-5; D may be TRBD1 (5 bases). This CDR3 has 16 amino acids. Deletions cut 5 bases from V and 0 bases from J, with 14 bases between. CDR1 is SEHNR and CDR2 is FQNEAQ in the germline V gene (reference sequence). CDR3 in amino acids: CASSPTGGRSNQPQHF. CDR3 nucleotide sequence: TGTGCCAGCAGCCCCACTGGGGGTCGTAGCAATCAGCCCCAGCATTTT.

This clonotype came up many times. V and J are TRBV19 and TRBJ2-1; no definite D call. V lost 5 bases, J lost 0 bases, and 14 bases lay in between. CDR1 and CDR2 from the germline V gene are LNHDA and SQIVND (reference sequence). This CDR3 region has 16 residues. In DNA, the CDR3 is TGTGCCAGTAGTCCCTTCCAGCTTAGCTCCTACAATGAGCAGTTCTTC. Amino acids: CASSPFQLSSYNEQFF.

This clonotype was seen at least ten times. The chain couples TRBV24-1 to TRBJ1-4; 9 nucleotides align to TRBD1. The CDR3 totals 15 residues. Germline CDR1 and CDR2: KGHDR and SFDVKD. V was clipped by 6 bases and J by 7 bases; unmatched bases: 8. CDR3 region: CATSSTGGAGEKLFF. The CDR3 DNA sequence: TGTGCCACCAGTTCTACAGGGGGCGCGGGTGAAAAACTGTTTTTT.

In this sample, this clonotype turned up many times. As DNA, the CDR3 is TGTGCCAGCAGCTCTCTAGCGGGAGATTGGGAGACCCAGTACTTC. Translation: CASSSLAGDWETQYF. This rearrangement joins TRBV28 to TRBJ2-5; 10 bases fit TRBD2. V was clipped by 6 bases and J by 5 bases; unmatched bases: 9. This CDR3 has 15 residues. The germline V gene has CDR1 MDHEN and CDR2 SYDVKM.

This clonotype was detected ten times or more. V and J are TRBV28 and TRBJ2-1; 10 bases are shared with TRBD2. The CDR3 sequence is 14 residues long. Per germline, CDR1 MDHEN and CDR2 SYDVKM. Losses at the gene ends were 9 bases for V and 5 bases for J; bases not matched to a gene: 7. CDR3 DNA sequence: TGTGCCAGTAGGGGGACTAGCGCCCACAATGAGCAGTTCTTC. This translates into CASRGTSAHNEQFF. Variable domain in full (rest from reference TRBV28 and TRBJ2-1): DVKVTQSSRYLVKRTGEKVFLECVQDMDHENMFWYRQDPGLGLRLIYFSYDVKMKEKGDIPEGYSVSREKKERFSLILESASTNQTSMYLCASRGTSAHNEQFFGPGTRLTVL.

This clonotype was observed at least ten times. This rearrangement joins TRBV11-2 to TRBJ1-2, with D uncertain. V was clipped by 0 bases and J by 2 bases, with 16 bases between them. Looked up from germline, CDR1 is SGHAT and CDR2 is FQNNGV. This CDR3 region has 17 residues. CDR3 bases: TGTGCCAGCAGCTTAGAGCCGTGGGCAAGCTCCAACTATGGCTACACCTTC. This translates into CASSLEPWASSNYGYTF.

This clonotype has a handful of counts. Given the absence of the conserved phenylalanine or tryptophan at the CDR3 end, a read error is likely. V and J are TRBV18 and TRBJ2-1, with 9 bases aligning to TRBD1. CDR1 KGHSH and CDR2 LQKENI come from the germline V gene. The trim removed 4 bases at V and 3 bases at J, leaving 7 bases unmatched. The CDR3 is 16 amino acids. The CDR3 sequence: CASSLRDRVFYNEQFL. The CDR3 coding sequence is TGTGCCAGCTCACTTCGGGACAGGGTCTTCTACAATGAGCAGTTCCTC.

This clonotype was seen ten or more times. The chain employs TRBV5-8 and TRBJ2-7; D is perhaps TRBD1 or TRBD2 (6 bases each). Trimming took off 0 bases at V and 6 bases at J, with 13 bases between the two ends. CDR1 and CDR2 from the germline V gene are SGHTS and YDEGEE. CDR3 length equals 14 residues. The CDR3 DNA reads TGTGCCAGCAGCTTGGATGGGGGGCGAGTCGAGCAGTACTTC. It translates to CASSLDGGRVEQYF.

The table lists this clonotype with a few counts. This sequence joins TRBV9 and TRBJ2-7, with 8 bases aligning to TRBD1. V shed 1 base and J 9 bases; nucleotides not matched to a gene: 9. This CDR3 contains 14 residues. Germline CDR1 and CDR2: SGDLS and YYNGEE. The CDR3: CASSVQGALDGQYF. The CDR3 DNA reads TGTGCCAGCAGCGTACAGGGGGCCCTCGACGGGCAGTACTTC.

This clonotype was detected only a few times. The rearrangement uses TRBV29-1 and TRBJ1-5; D unresolved. The length of the CDR3 is 13 residues. V was clipped by 5 bases and J by 0 bases, with 8 bases between them. Germline-derived CDR1 and CDR2 are SQVTM and ANQGSEA. In DNA form, the CDR3 reads TGCAGCGTTTTGGGAGATAGCAATCAGCCCCAGCATTTT. Its protein product is CSVLGDSNQPQHF.

Many counts were recorded for this clonotype. The rearrangement joins TRBV2 to TRBJ2-2, with D possibly TRBD1 on 6 matching bases. Germline V CDR1 and CDR2: SNHLY, FYNNEI. V dropped 6 bases and J dropped 4 bases, with 15 bases sitting between them. The CDR3 has 15 amino acids. The CDR3 DNA is TGTGCCAGCAGCCCGACAGGTTGGAGCACCGGGGAGCTGTTTTTT. Its translation: CASSPTGWSTGELFF.

There are many counts of this clonotype. The V call is TRBV3-1, the J call TRBJ2-3; D gene uncertain. There are 13 residues in the CDR3. Germline-derived CDR1 and CDR2 are LGHDT and YNNKEL (reference sequence). The V end lost 10 bases, the J end lost 4 bases, and 15 bases lay between the germline ends. The DNA of the CDR3 is TGTGCCACGAAAAGTACCCTCGCAGATACGCAGTATTTT. Its protein product is CATKSTLADTQYF.